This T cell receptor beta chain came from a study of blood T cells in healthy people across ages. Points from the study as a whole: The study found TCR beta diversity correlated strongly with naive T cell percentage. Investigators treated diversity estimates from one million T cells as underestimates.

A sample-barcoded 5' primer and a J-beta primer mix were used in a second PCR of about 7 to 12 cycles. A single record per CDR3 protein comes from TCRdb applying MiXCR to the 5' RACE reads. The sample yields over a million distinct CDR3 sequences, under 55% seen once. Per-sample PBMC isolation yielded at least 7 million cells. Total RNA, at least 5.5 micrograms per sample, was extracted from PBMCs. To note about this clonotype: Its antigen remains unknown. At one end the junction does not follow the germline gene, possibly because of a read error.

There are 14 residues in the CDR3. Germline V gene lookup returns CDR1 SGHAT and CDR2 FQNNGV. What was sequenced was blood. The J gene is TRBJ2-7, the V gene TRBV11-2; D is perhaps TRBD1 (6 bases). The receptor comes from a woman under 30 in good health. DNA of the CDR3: TGTGCCAGCAGCTTAGTCCAGGGGCAGGACGAGCAGCACTTC. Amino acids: CASSLVQGQDEQHF.